This T cell receptor beta chain was identified in a study of tumor and adjacent non-tumor tissue in lung cancer. No cell sorting was done before RNA was extracted from the tissue. Newly diagnosed lung cancer patients had thoracic surgery in China, August–late 2014, without prior chemotherapy. As concerns this clonotype: Its antigen is currently unknown. A clone one base away is much larger, so this may be a read error.

Study results and caveats: TCR diversity was significantly greater in tumor than normal lung tissue. Tumor repertoires had a smaller top 100 clone share than normal lung. Patients with more diverse tumor TCRs had worse survival.

A modified ARM-PCR protocol with three rounds of nested PCR amplified TCRbeta. MiXCR, run by TCRdb on the multiplex PCR reads, gives a single entry per CDR3 protein. The sample has under 250,000 distinct CDR3 sequences, about two thirds seen once. CDR1 is MNHNS, CDR2 SASEGT, per germline. The CDR3 extends over 14 amino acids. V lost 4 bases, J lost 5 bases, and 7 bases stayed unmatched. Specimen: lung tumor tissue. The TCR originated in a man between 60 and 70 years old with non-small cell lung cancer. This chain connects TRBV6-1 to TRBJ2-5; TRBD1 matches 7 bases. This CDR3 reads CASSGQGPCETQYF. In DNA, the CDR3 is TGTGCCAGCAGTGGACAGGGCCCCTGTGAGACCCAGTACTTC.